The 11 T cell receptor beta chains reported below all come from one sample, sequenced in a study of early T cells in non-severe SARS-CoV-2 infection. TCRdb re-called the 5' RACE reads through MiXCR, storing one row per CDR3 protein. Of fewer than 80,000 distinct CDR3 sequences listed, roughly an eighth were seen once; the top ten hold about 4%. The sample consisted of whole blood. The source of these receptors is an adult who was a healthcare worker with PCR-confirmed SARS-CoV-2 infection or an uninfected control (not recorded which).

Details on this clonotype: A read error may explain this, as a much larger clone is one base away. The CDR3 loop reads CGSSPLGTSGRIEQFF. The CDR3 nucleotides are TGTGGCAGCTCACCACTGGGGACTAGCGGACGAATTGAGCAGTTCTTC. The V gene is TRBV18, the J gene TRBJ2-1; 11 nucleotides agree with TRBD2. The CDR3 has 16 amino acids. Germline CDR1 and CDR2: KGHSH and LQKENI.

The DNA of the CDR3 is TGCAGTGCTACCCGTGCCCGCCTCTCCTACGAGCAGTACTTC. Translating gives CSATRARLSYEQYF. The chain uses TRBV20-1 and TRBJ2-7; D unresolved. Germline values: CDR1 DFQATT, CDR2 SNEGSKA (reference sequence). V was cut by 4 bases and J by 0 bases, with 13 bases left in between. The CDR3 sequence is 14 residues long.

This chain joins TRBV3-1 and TRBJ1-2; D unclear. Trimming took off 4 bases at V and 6 bases at J, with 12 bases between the two ends. The CDR3 contains 13 residues. Germline V lookup: CDR1 LGHDT, CDR2 YNNKEL (reference sequence). This CDR3 is CASSPPRSDGYTF. CDR3 bases: TGTGCCAGCAGCCCCCCGCGGAGCGATGGCTACACCTTC.

This clonotype was detected ten times or more. The chain employs TRBV9 and TRBJ2-7; no clear D gene. The CDR3 loop spans 15 amino acids. Looked up from germline, CDR1 is SGDLS and CDR2 is YYNGEE. Deletions cut 0 bases from V and 2 bases from J, with 12 bases between. CDR3 region: CASSVGAVMTYEQYF. As DNA, the CDR3 is TGTGCCAGCAGCGTAGGGGCAGTTATGACCTACGAGCAGTACTTC.

This clonotype was detected many times. This sequence joins TRBV7-2 and TRBJ2-3; tentatively, D is TRBD2 (5 bases). The CDR3 is 14 amino acids. Germline assignment: CDR1 SGHTA and CDR2 FQGNSA. V shed 4 bases and J shed 0 bases, with 8 bases lying between them. CDR3 sequence (DNA): TGTGCCAGCAGCTCAAGGACTAGCACAGATACGCAGTATTTT. It translates to CASSSRTSTDTQYF.

The chain carries TRBV10-1 and TRBJ2-1; D is ambiguous. V lost 0 bases and J lost 6, with 15 bases in between. Germline V lookup: CDR1 WNHNN, CDR2 SYGVQD (reference sequence). The CDR3 is 16 residues long. The CDR3 bases are TGCGCCAGCAGTGAGTCGATAACTCCTGGGTTCAATGAGCAGTTCTTC. Translated: CASSESITPGFNEQFF.

This clonotype occurred a few times. V and J are TRBV2 and TRBJ2-5; 8 bases are shared with TRBD1. Germline-derived CDR1 and CDR2 are SNHLY and FYNNEI. The CDR3 runs 16 residues. With 4 bases clipped from V and 5 bases from J, the junction kept 12 bases outside the gene matches. The CDR3 DNA reads as TGTGCCAGCAGTGCTACCGGGACAGGAGAAGCGGAGACCCAGTACTTC. As protein: CASSATGTGEAETQYF.

Concerning this clonotype: One junction end disagrees with the germline gene, perhaps due to a read error. The genes are TRBV6-4 and TRBJ2-6; 7 bases agree with TRBD1. The length of the CDR3 is 17 residues. Germline V gene sequence: CDR1 MRHNA, CDR2 SNTAGT. CDR3 in DNA: TGTGCCAGCAGTGACACTACAGGGGTCTCTGGGGCCAACGTACTGACTTTC. This gives the protein CASSDTTGVSGANVLTF.

This clonotype was recorded many times. The chain has TRBV7-8 and TRBJ2-5; possible D gene TRBD2, 7 bases. V lost 5 bases, J lost 4 bases, and 26 bases lay in between. The CDR3 contains 18 residues. Germline CDR1 SGHVS, CDR2 FQNEAQ. The CDR3 nucleotides read TGTGCCAGCAGCCCATGGGGCGGCGGCGGGGGCCGTGCAGAGACCCAGTACTTC. Translating gives CASSPWGGGGGRAETQYF.

This clonotype was counted only a few times. This CDR3 is CASSSGGRLDEQYF. The CDR3 coding sequence is TGTGCCAGCAGTTCAGGCGGGAGGCTCGACGAGCAGTACTTC. This chain joins TRBV28 and TRBJ2-7; 8 bases map to TRBD2. V was pared by 4 bases and J by 5 bases, with 7 bases of the junction left unmatched. CDR3 size: 14 residues. From germline, CDR1 is MDHEN and CDR2 SYDVKM. Supplemented by reference TRBV28 and TRBJ2-7, the full variable domain reads DVKVTQSSRYLVKRTGEKVFLECVQDMDHENMFWYRQDPGLGLRLIYFSYDVKMKEKGDIPEGYSVSREKKERFSLILESASTNQTSMYLCASSSGGRLDEQYFGPGTRLTVT.

This clonotype was detected many times. V gene TRBV12-3 or TRBV12-4 combines with J gene TRBJ2-3; 8 nucleotides agree with TRBD2. Trimming removed 8 bases from V and 4 bases from J; junction bases left unmatched: 5. CDR3 length: 13 amino acids. The CDR3 sequence: CASGARGADTQYF. The CDR3 nucleotides read TGTGCCAGCGGAGCGCGGGGGGCAGATACGCAGTATTTT.